The 27 T cell receptor beta chains below were found in one sample sequenced in a study of blood T cell repertoires in COVID-19. TCRdb's table, derived via immunoSEQ multiplex PCR, lists solely in-frame clones and lacks some. Among roughly 340,000 clones listed, around nine tenths were seen once. The source material was peripheral blood. The source is a woman younger than 30 who had recovered from COVID-19.

This rearrangement joins TRBV11-2 to TRBJ2-5; D uncertain. V lost 5 bases, J lost 5 bases, and 12 bases lay in between. This CDR3 is 13 amino acids long. Germline V CDR1 and CDR2: SGHAT, FQNNGV. This CDR3 reads CASSRSGSETQYF. In DNA form, the CDR3 reads TGTGCCAGCAGCCGATCAGGATCGGAGACCCAGTACTTC.

The rearrangement joins TRBV7-9 to TRBJ2-1; 11 positions match TRBD2. Germline V gene lookup returns CDR1 SEHNR and CDR2 FQNEAQ (reference sequence). J was trimmed by 7 bases and V by 1 base; bases with no gene match: 6. CDR3 length: 16 residues. This CDR3 reads CASSLGAGLAANEQFF. CDR3 coding DNA: TGTGCCAGCAGCTTAGGGGCGGGACTAGCGGCTAATGAGCAGTTCTTC.

The rearrangement links TRBV30 to TRBJ1-1; D possibly corresponds to TRBD1 (5 bases). V was shortened by 6 bases and J by 0 bases, with 17 bases between the two germline ends. This CDR3 has 15 residues. Germline loops: CDR1 GTSNPN, CDR2 SVGIG (reference sequence). CDR3: CACNGHVEMNTEAFF. The CDR3 nucleotides are TGTGCCTGCAATGGACATGTCGAAATGAACACTGAAGCTTTCTTT.

The chain employs TRBV7-2 and TRBJ2-1; D unresolved. In germline, CDR1 is SGHTA, CDR2 FQGNSA. Between the trimmed V and J ends, which lost 5 bases and 8 bases, there was a span of 16 bases. The CDR3 has 14 residues. The CDR3 sequence is CASSRRPLSDEQFF. CDR3 DNA: TGTGCCAGCAGCCGGAGACCCCTTTCGGATGAGCAGTTCTTC.

This chain connects TRBV6-5 to TRBJ2-7; tentative D call: TRBD1 (5 bases). The CDR3 spans 11 residues. V was cut by 8 bases and J by 3 bases, with 8 bases left in between. CDR1 is MNHEY and CDR2 is SVGAGI in the germline V gene. CDR3 loop: CASGADYEQYV. The CDR3 bases are TGTGCCAGCGGGGCAGACTACGAGCAGTACGTC.

This chain joins TRBV12-3 or TRBV12-4 and TRBJ1-2; D is uncertain. The CDR3 consists of 13 residues. The V and J ends lost 6 bases and 4 bases respectively, with 12 bases between them. CDR3 in amino acids: CASRQTPTYGYTF. The DNA for the CDR3 is TGTGCCAGCAGGCAAACACCCACCTATGGCTACACCTTC.

This chain uses TRBV19 with TRBJ2-1; 9 nucleotides agree with TRBD2. Trimming cost V 6 bases and J 7 bases; bases outside gene matches: 10. Germline V gene sequence: CDR1 LNHDA, CDR2 SQIVND (reference sequence). This CDR3 has 15 amino acids. CDR3 bases: TGTGCCAGTAGAGCCGGGACTAGCTCGAGTAATGAGCAGTTCTTC. Translated: CASRAGTSSSNEQFF.

This clone was picked up one time. The V and J genes are TRBV10-2 and TRBJ1-6, with D possibly matching TRBD1 (5 bases). Trimming took 4 bases from V and 9 from J, leaving 10 bases between them. This CDR3 comprises 13 residues. CDR1 is WSHSY, CDR2 SAAADI, per germline. Here the CDR3 reads CASSVRVGSPLHF. DNA for the CDR3: TGCGCCAGCAGTGTCAGGGTGGGTTCACCCCTCCACTTT.

The chain has TRBV9 and TRBJ1-4, with 8 bases that match TRBD1. The CDR3 runs 14 residues. V shed 1 base and J 8 bases; nucleotides not matched to a gene: 4. The V gene's germline CDR1 is SGDLS and CDR2 YYNGEE. CDR3 protein: CASSVQGAGEKLFF. The CDR3 DNA is TGTGCCAGCAGCGTACAGGGGGCAGGGGAAAAACTGTTTTTT.

CDR3 sequence reads: CASSYSTDMNTEAFF. The CDR3 DNA is TGTGCCAGCAGTTACTCAACGGACATGAACACTGAAGCTTTCTTT. The V and J genes are TRBV6-5 and TRBJ1-1, with D possibly being TRBD1 (5 bases). From germline, CDR1 is MNHEY and CDR2 SVGAGI. This CDR3 is built from 15 residues. The V end was cut by 0 bases, the J end by 0 bases, with 8 bases between.

The chain uses TRBV4-3 and TRBJ1-2, with 8 bases identical to TRBD1. This CDR3 is built from 16 residues. CDR1 is LGHNA and CDR2 is YSLEER in the germline V gene. Trimming at V came to 0 bases and at J to 3 bases, leaving 6 bases not matched to a gene. The CDR3 spells CASSQDEGQGYYGYTF. As DNA, the CDR3 is TGCGCCAGCAGCCAAGATGAAGGACAGGGATACTATGGCTACACCTTC.

V is TRBV6-5 and J is TRBJ1-2; perhaps TRBD1 as D (5 bases). CDR3 length equals 13 residues. V lost 7 bases, J lost 7 bases, and 16 bases lay in between. The germline V gene has CDR1 MNHEY and CDR2 SVGAGI. The CDR3 loop is CASKTRVFFGYTF. DNA for the CDR3: TGTGCCAGCAAAACCAGGGTTTTCTTTGGCTACACCTTC.

V and J are TRBV5-4 and TRBJ1-1, with D tentatively TRBD1 (5 bases). The V end lost 0 bases, the J end lost 1 base, and 10 bases lay between the germline ends. This CDR3 has 15 amino acids. Germline V CDR1 and CDR2: SGHNT, YYREEE (reference sequence). In DNA form, the CDR3 reads TGTGCCAGCAGCTTGGTTAACGGGGGGAACACTGAAGCTTTCTTT. Encoded protein: CASSLVNGGNTEAFF.

The CDR3 loop reads CASSLIQGRGTEAFF. CDR3 bases: TGTGCCAGCAGCCTGATCCAGGGTAGGGGCACTGAAGCTTTCTTT. J is TRBJ1-1 and V is TRBV27; tentatively, D is TRBD1 (5 bases). The germline V and J ends were trimmed by 6 bases and 4 bases, with 18 bases remaining between them. The germline V gene has CDR1 MNHEY and CDR2 SMNVEV (reference sequence). The CDR3 is 15 amino acids.

J is TRBJ1-1 and V is TRBV7-9, with a tentative D call TRBD1 (6 bases). CDR1 is SEHNR and CDR2 is FQNEAQ in the germline V gene (reference sequence). Between the trimmed V and J ends, which lost 1 base and 11 bases, there was a span of 11 bases. The CDR3 extends over 12 amino acids. CDR3 protein: CASSLVGRGAFF. In DNA form, the CDR3 reads TGTGCCAGCAGCTTAGTTGGCAGGGGCGCTTTCTTT.

This rearrangement joins TRBV30 to TRBJ1-5, with D uncertain. V was trimmed by 3 bases and J by 0 bases, leaving 6 bases between them. CDR1 and CDR2 (germline): GTSNPN, SVGIG (reference sequence). CDR3 length: 13 amino acids. In DNA, the CDR3 is TGTGCCTGGAGAGCCAATAGCAATCAGCCCCAGCATTTT. It translates to CAWRANSNQPQHF.

This chain connects TRBV5-5 to TRBJ2-2; tentatively, D is TRBD2 (6 bases). Trimming pared 0 bases from V and 6 bases from J, leaving 9 bases between. The CDR3 runs 14 residues. Germline loops: CDR1 SGHKS, CDR2 YYEKEE (reference sequence). Here the CDR3 DNA reads TGTGCCAGCAGCTTGGGGGGGAGGCCCGGGGAGCTGTTTTTT. It specifies CASSLGGRPGELFF.

This chain connects TRBV27 to TRBJ2-3, with a tentative D call TRBD1 (6 bases). The CDR3 extends over 17 amino acids. The V end was cut by 4 bases, the J end by 2 bases, with 19 bases between. Germline V lookup: CDR1 MNHEY, CDR2 SMNVEV (reference sequence). CDR3: CASSSLPGTTLTDTQYF. CDR3 nucleotides: TGTGCCAGCAGTTCCCTACCCGGGACAACCCTCACAGATACGCAGTATTTT.

V usage is TRBV6-2 or TRBV6-3 and J usage is TRBJ1-5; TRBD1 matches at 9 bases. Germline V gene data show CDR1 as MNHEY and CDR2 as SVGEGT. The J segment lost 5 bases and the V segment lost 4 bases, leaving 15 bases of the junction unmatched. The CDR3 spans 18 residues. CDR3 region: CASSFSHRTGGIDQPQHF. CDR3 nucleotide sequence: TGTGCCAGCAGTTTCTCGCACAGAACAGGGGGCATCGATCAGCCCCAGCATTTT.

This chain uses TRBV12-3 or TRBV12-4 with TRBJ2-1; 9 nucleotides line up with TRBD2. The ends lost 7 bases at V and 11 bases at J; junction bases unmatched: 9. This CDR3 spans 13 amino acids. As DNA, the CDR3 is TGTGCCAGCAACCTTCTAGCGGGAACTAAGCAGTTCTTC. This encodes CASNLLAGTKQFF.

The rearrangement uses TRBV11-3 and TRBJ2-3; D might be TRBD2 (5 bases). The CDR3 runs to 16 residues. From germline, CDR1 is SGHNT and CDR2 YENEEA. V lost 1 base to trimming and J lost 0 bases, with 11 bases between them. In nucleotides, the CDR3 is TGTGCCAGCAGCTTAGCCCCGGGCGGGAGCACAGATACGCAGTATTTT. Translating it yields CASSLAPGGSTDTQYF.

This clone is a singleton in its sample. The chain is built from TRBV28 and TRBJ2-7; 7 positions agree with TRBD1. This CDR3 spans 15 amino acids. Trimming cost V 6 bases and J 7 bases; bases outside gene matches: 15. CDR1 and CDR2 (germline): MDHEN, SYDVKM. For the CDR3, the DNA is TGTGCCAGCAGCACCGGGACAGCCGTCTCGAGTGAGCAGTACGTC. Encoded protein: CASSTGTAVSSEQYV.

J is TRBJ2-1 and V is TRBV19; 7 nucleotides agree with TRBD2. The junction had 12 bases not matched to a gene; V was cut back by 7 bases and J by 9 bases. Looked up from germline, CDR1 is LNHDA and CDR2 is SQIVND (reference sequence). The CDR3 length is 14 residues. This CDR3 is CASTTAGAQGEQFF. Here the CDR3 DNA reads TGTGCCAGTACGACGGCGGGAGCTCAGGGTGAGCAGTTCTTC.

The rearrangement uses TRBV27 and TRBJ1-3, with 12 bases aligning to TRBD1. Germline CDR1 MNHEY, CDR2 SMNVEV (reference sequence). This CDR3 spans 15 amino acids. V lost 6 bases to trimming and J lost 4 bases; unmatched junction nucleotides: 4. In DNA, the CDR3 is TGTGCCAGCAGCCGGGACAGGGGGCCGGGAAACACCATATATTTT. This encodes CASSRDRGPGNTIYF.

This chain joins TRBV5-4 and TRBJ2-2; TRBD1 is a possible D gene (5 bases). Germline CDR1 reads SGHNT; CDR2 reads YYREEE (reference sequence). The CDR3 sequence is 14 residues long. V was trimmed by 4 bases and J by 0 bases, leaving 7 bases between them. CDR3: CASSLDTNTGELFF. CDR3 coding DNA: TGTGCCAGCAGCCTGGACACGAACACCGGGGAGCTGTTTTTT.

The rearrangement links TRBV27 to TRBJ2-1; a weak D match, TRBD2 (6 bases). Germline CDR1 is MNHEY and CDR2 is SMNVEV (reference sequence). V was clipped by 3 bases and J by 3 bases, with 9 bases between them. This CDR3 has 14 amino acids. The CDR3 protein is CASSFHGSYNEQFF. In DNA form, the CDR3 reads TGTGCCAGCAGTTTTCACGGGAGCTACAATGAGCAGTTCTTC.

This clone was counted a few times. This chain joins TRBV2 and TRBJ1-2; D not certain. Between the trimmed V and J ends, which lost 6 bases and 4 bases, there was a span of 15 bases. CDR1 is SNHLY, CDR2 FYNNEI, per germline. The CDR3 extends over 14 amino acids. The CDR3: CASSETPGVYGYTF. The CDR3 DNA reads TGTGCCAGCAGCGAAACCCCCGGGGTCTATGGCTACACCTTC.